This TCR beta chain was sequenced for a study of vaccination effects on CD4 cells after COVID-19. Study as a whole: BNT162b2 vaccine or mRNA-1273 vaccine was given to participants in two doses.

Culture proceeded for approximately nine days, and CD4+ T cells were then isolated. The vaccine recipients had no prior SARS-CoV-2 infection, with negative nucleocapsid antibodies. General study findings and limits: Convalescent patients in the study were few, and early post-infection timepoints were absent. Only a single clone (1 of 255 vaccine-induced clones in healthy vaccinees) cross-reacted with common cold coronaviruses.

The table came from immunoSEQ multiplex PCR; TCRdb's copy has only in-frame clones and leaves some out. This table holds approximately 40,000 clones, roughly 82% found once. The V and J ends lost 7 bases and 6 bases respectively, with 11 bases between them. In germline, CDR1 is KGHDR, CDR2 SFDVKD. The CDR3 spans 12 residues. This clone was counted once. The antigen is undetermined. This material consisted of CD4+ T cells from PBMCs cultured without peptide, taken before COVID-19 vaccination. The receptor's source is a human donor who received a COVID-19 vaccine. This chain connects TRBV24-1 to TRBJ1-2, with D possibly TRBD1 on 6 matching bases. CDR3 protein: CATSGTSNGYTF. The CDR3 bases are TGTGCCACCAGCGGGACATCAAATGGCTACACCTTC.